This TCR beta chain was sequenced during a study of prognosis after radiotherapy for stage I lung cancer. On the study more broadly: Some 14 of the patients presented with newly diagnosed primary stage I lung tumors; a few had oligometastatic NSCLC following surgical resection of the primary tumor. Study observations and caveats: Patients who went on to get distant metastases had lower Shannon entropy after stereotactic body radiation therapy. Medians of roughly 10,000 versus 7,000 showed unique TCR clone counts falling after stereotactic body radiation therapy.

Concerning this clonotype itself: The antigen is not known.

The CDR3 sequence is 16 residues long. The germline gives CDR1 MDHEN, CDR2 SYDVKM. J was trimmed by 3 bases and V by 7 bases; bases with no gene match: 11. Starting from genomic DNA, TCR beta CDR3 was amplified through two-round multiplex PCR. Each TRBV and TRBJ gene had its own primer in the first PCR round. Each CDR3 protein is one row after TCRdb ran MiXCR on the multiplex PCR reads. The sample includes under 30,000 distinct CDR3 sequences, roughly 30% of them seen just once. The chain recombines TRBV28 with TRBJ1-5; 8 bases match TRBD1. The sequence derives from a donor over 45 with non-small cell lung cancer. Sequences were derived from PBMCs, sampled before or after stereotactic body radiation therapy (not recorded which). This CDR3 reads CASIPLTGVSNQPQHF. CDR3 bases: TGTGCCAGCATCCCGTTGACAGGGGTATCCAATCAGCCCCAGCATTTT.